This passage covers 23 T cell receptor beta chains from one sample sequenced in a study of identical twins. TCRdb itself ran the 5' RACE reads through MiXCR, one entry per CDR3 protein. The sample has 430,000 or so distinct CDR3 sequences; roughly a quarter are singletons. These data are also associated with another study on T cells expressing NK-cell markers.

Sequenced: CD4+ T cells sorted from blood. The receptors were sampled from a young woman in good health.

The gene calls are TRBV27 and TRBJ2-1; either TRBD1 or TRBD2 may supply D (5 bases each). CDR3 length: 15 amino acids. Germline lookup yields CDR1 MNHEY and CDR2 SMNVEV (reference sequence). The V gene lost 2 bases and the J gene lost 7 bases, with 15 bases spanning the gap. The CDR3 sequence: CASSLETGALNEQFF. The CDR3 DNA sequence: TGTGCCAGCAGTTTAGAAACCGGGGCGTTGAATGAGCAGTTCTTC.

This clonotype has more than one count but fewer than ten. The CDR3 region has the DNA TGTGCCAGCGAAGTGGGCAGGACCGGGGAGCTGTTTTTT. Amino acid sequence: CASEVGRTGELFF. This sequence joins TRBV6-2 or TRBV6-3 and TRBJ2-2; D uncertain. Germline CDR1 and CDR2: MNHEY and SVGEGT. V was cut by 8 bases and J by 5 bases, with 12 bases left in between. This CDR3 region has 13 residues.

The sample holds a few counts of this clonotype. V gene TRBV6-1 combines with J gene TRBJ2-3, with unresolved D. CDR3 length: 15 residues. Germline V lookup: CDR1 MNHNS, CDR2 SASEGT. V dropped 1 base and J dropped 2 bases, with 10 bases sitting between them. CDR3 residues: CASSEVSVATDTQYF. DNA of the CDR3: TGTGCCAGCAGTGAAGTTTCGGTTGCCACAGATACGCAGTATTTT.

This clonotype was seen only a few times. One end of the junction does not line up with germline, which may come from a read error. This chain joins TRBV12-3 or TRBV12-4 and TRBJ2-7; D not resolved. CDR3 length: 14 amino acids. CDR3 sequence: CASSVATLSYEQYF. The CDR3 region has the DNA TGTGCCAGCAGTGTAGCTACCCTTTCATACGAGCAGTACTTC.

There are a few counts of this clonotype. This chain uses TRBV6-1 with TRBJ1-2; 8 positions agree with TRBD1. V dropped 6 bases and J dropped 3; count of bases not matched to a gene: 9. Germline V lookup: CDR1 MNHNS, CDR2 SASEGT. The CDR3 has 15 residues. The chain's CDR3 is CASSHPTGEYYGYTF. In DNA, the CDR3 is TGTGCCAGCAGCCACCCGACAGGGGAGTACTATGGCTACACCTTC.

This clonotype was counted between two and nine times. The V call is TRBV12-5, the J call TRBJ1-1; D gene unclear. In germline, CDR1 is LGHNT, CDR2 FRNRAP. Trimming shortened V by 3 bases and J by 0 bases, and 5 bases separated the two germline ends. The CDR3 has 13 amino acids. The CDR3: CASGLRLNTEAFF. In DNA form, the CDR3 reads TGTGCTAGTGGTTTAAGGTTGAACACTGAAGCTTTCTTT.

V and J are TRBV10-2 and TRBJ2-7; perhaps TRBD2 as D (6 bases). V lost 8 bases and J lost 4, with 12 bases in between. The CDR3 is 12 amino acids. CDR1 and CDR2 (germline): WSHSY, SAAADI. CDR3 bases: TGCGCCAGCTCCTGGGACTCATACGAGCAGTACTTC. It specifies CASSWDSYEQYF.

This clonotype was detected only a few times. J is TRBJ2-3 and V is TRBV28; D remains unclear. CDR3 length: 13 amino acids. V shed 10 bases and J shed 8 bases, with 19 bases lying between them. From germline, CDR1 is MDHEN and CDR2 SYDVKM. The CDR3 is CATTLFLGLTQYF. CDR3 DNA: TGTGCCACTACGCTATTTTTGGGCCTTACGCAGTATTTT.

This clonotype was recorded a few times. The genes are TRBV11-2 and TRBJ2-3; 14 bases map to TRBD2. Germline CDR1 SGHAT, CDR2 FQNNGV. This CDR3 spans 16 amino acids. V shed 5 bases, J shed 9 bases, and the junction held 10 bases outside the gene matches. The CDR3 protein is CASSVPGLAGGRTQYF. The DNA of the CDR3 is TGTGCCAGCAGCGTTCCTGGACTAGCGGGGGGACGGACGCAGTATTTT.

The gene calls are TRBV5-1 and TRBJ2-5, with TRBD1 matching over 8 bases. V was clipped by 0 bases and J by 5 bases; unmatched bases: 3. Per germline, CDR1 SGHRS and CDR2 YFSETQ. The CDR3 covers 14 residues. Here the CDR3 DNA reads TGCGCCAGCAGCTTGGTGCAGGGGGCCGAGACCCAGTACTTC. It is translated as CASSLVQGAETQYF.

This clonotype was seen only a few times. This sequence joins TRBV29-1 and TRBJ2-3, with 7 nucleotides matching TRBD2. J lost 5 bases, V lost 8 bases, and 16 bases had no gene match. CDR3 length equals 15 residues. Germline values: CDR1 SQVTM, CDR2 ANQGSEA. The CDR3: CSLTMGGNGGDTQYF. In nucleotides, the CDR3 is TGCAGCCTTACCATGGGGGGGAATGGAGGAGATACGCAGTATTTT.

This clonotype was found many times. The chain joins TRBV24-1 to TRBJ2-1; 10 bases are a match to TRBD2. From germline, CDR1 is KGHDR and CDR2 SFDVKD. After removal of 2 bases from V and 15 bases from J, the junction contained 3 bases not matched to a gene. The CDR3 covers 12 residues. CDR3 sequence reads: CATSDSSGSLFF. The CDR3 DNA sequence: TGTGCCACCAGTGATTCTAGCGGGAGTCTGTTCTTC.

The CDR3 loop reads CATRPRDRDLAFF. The CDR3 coding sequence is TGTGCCACCAGGCCCCGGGACAGGGATCTAGCTTTCTTT. This chain connects TRBV24-1 to TRBJ1-1, with TRBD1 matching 9 bases. V lost 7 bases and J lost 10; bases outside the gene matches: 9. Germline V gene data show CDR1 as KGHDR and CDR2 as SFDVKD. The CDR3 extends over 13 amino acids.

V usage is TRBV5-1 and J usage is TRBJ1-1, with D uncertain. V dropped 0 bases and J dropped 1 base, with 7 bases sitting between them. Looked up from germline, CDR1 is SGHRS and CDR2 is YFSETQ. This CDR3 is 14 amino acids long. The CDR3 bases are TGCGCCAGCAGCTTGGACCAGCCGAACACTGAAGCTTTCTTT. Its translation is CASSLDQPNTEAFF.

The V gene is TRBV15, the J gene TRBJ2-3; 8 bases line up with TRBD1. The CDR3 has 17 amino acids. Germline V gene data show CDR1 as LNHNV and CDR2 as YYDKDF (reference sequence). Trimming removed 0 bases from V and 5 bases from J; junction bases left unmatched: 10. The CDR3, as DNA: TGTGCCACCAGCAGAGATTTTGGCAGGGGGCTAAGAGATACGCAGTATTTT. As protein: CATSRDFGRGLRDTQYF.

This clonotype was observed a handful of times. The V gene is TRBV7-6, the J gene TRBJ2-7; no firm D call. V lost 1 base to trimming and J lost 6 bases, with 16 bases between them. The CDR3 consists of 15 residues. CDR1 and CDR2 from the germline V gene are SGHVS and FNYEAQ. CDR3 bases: TGTGCCAGCAGCTTAGATTTAGGGTCCATGCGCGAGCAGTACTTC. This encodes CASSLDLGSMREQYF. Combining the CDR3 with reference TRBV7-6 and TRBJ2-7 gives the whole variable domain GAGVSQSPRYKVTKRGQDVALRCDPISGHVSLYWYRQALGQGPEFLTYFNYEAQQDKSGLPNDRFSAERPEGSISTLTIQRTEQRDSAMYRCASSLDLGSMREQYFGPGTRLTVT.

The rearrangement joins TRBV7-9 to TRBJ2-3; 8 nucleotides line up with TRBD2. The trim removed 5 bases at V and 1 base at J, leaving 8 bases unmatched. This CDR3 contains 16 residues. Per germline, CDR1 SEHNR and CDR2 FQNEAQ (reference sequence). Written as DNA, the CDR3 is TGTGCCAGCAGCCAAACCCGGGGGGGCGGCACAGATACGCAGTATTTT. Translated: CASSQTRGGGTDTQYF.

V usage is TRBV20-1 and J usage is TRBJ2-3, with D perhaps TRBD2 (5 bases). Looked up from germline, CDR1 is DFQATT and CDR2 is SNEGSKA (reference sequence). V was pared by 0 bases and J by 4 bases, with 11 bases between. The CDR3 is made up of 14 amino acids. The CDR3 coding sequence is TGCAGTGCTAGAGATCGGCTAGCAGCAGATACGCAGTATTTT. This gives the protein CSARDRLAADTQYF.

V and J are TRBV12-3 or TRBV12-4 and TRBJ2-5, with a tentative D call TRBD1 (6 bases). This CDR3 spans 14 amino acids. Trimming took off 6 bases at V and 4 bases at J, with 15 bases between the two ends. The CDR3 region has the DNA TGTGCCAGCAGGAAAAATGGCAGGGGAGAGACCCAGTACTTC. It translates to CASRKNGRGETQYF.

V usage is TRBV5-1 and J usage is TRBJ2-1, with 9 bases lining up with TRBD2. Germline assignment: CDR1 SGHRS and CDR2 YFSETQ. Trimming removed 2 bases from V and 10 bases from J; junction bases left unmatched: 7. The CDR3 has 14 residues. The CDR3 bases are TGCGCCAGCAGCTTTGGCGGGGGGGCGGGGGAGCAGTTCTTC. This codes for CASSFGGGAGEQFF.

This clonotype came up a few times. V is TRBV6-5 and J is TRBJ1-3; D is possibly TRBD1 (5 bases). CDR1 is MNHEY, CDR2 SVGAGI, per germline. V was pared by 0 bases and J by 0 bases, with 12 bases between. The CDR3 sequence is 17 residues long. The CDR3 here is CASSYSSGGGSGNTIYF. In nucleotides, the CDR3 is TGTGCCAGCAGTTACTCATCGGGCGGGGGCTCTGGAAACACCATATATTTT.

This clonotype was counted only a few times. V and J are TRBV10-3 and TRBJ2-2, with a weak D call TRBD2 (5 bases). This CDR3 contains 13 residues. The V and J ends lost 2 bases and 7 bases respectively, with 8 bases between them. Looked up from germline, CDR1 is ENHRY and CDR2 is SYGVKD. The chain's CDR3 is CAISEAGRGELFF. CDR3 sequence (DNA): TGTGCCATCAGTGAGGCGGGTCGCGGGGAGCTGTTTTTT.

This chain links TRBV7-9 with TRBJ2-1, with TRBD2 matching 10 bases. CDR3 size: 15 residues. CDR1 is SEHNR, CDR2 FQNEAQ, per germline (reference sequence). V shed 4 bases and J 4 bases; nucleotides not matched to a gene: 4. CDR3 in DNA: TGTGCCAGCAGCTACGTACTAGCGGGGTACAATGAGCAGTTCTTC. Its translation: CASSYVLAGYNEQFF.